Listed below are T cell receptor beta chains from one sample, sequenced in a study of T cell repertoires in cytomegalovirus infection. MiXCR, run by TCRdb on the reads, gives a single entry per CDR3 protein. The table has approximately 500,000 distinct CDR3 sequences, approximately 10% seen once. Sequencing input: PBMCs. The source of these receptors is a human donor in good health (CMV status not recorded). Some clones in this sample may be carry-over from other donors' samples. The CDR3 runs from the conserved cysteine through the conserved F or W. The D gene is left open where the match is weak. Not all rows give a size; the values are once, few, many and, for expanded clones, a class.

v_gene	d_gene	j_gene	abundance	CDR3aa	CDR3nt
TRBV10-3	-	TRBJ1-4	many	CAISPRGLDEKLFF	TGTGCCATCAGCCCCCGGGGGCTCGATGAAAAACTGTTTTTT
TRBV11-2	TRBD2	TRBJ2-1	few	CASSRVAGVGNEQFF	TGTGCCAGCAGCCGGGTAGCGGGAGTTGGCAATGAGCAGTTCTTC
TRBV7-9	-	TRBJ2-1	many	CASSLAWDNNEQFF	TGTGCCAGCAGCTTAGCGTGGGACAACAATGAGCAGTTCTTC
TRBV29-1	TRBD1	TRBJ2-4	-	CSARQGPMRDIQYF	TGCAGCGCCAGACAGGGGCCGATGAGGGACATTCAGTACTTC
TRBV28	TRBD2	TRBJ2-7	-	CASSQTSVYEQYF	TGTGCCAGCAGCCAGACTAGCGTCTACGAGCAGTACTTC
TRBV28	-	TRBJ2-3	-	CASSSPGQTDTQYF	TGTGCCAGCAGTTCTCCAGGACAGACAGATACGCAGTATTTT
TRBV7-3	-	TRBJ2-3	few	CASSLNPQGTQYF	TGTGCCAGCAGCTTAAACCCCCAGGGTACGCAGTATTTT
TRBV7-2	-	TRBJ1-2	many	CASSPGHLQGYGYTF	TGTGCCAGCAGCCCGGGACACCTACAAGGATATGGCTACACCTTC
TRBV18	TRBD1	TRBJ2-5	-	CASSSGTGVRETQYF	TGTGCCAGCTCATCCGGGACAGGGGTTCGGGAGACCCAGTACTTC
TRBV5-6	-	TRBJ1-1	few	CASSLTGYRNTEAFF	TGTGCCAGCAGCTTGACAGGGTACAGGAACACTGAAGCTTTCTTT
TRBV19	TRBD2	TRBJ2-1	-	CASSIGTSGRARQFF	TGTGCCAGTAGTATAGGGACTAGCGGGAGAGCTCGTCAGTTCTTC
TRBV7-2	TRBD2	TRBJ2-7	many	CASSLGARTSSIPYEQYF	TGTGCCAGCAGCTTAGGAGCCAGGACTAGCTCAATACCCTACGAGCAGTACTTC
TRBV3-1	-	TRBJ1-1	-	CASTDGGYTEAFF	TGTGCCAGCACCGACGGTGGGTATACTGAAGCTTTCTTT
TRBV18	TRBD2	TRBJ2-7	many	CASSPQELAGEQYF	TGTGCCAGCTCACCACAGGAACTAGCGGGCGAGCAGTACTTC
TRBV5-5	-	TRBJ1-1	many	CASSPTPQTGLNTEAFF	TGTGCCAGCAGCCCCACGCCCCAGACAGGACTGAACACTGAAGCTTTCTTT
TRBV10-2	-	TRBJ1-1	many	CASLRRGGATEAFF	TGCGCCAGCCTCCGAAGGGGTGGGGCAACTGAAGCTTTCTTT
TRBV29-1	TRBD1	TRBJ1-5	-	CSVGQGSNQPQHF	TGCAGCGTTGGACAGGGAAGCAATCAGCCCCAGCATTTT
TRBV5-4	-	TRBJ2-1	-	CASSPSAPYNEQFF	TGTGCCAGCAGCCCCTCGGCGCCCTACAATGAGCAGTTCTTC
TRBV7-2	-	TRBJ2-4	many	CASSLDAGTRYF	TGTGCCAGCAGCTTAGACGCCGGAACTCGGTACTTC
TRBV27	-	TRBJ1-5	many	CASSPLRDTYSNQPQHF	TGTGCCAGCAGTCCCCTCCGGGACACCTATAGCAATCAGCCCCAGCATTTT
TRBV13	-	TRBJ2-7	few	CASSPYPDSEQYF	TGTGCCAGCAGCCCGTACCCGGACAGCGAGCAGTACTTC
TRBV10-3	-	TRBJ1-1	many	CAISDSAPTAFF	TGTGCCATCAGTGACTCGGCCCCGACAGCTTTCTTT
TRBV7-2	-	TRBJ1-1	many	CASSSGVMNTEAFF	TGTGCCAGCAGCTCGGGAGTAATGAACACTGAAGCTTTCTTT
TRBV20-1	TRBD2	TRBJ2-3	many	CSARDPASGITDTQYF	TGCAGTGCTAGAGATCCCGCTAGCGGGATCACAGATACGCAGTATTTT
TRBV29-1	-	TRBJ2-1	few	CSVERTTNEQFF	TGCAGCGTTGAGCGGACGACAAATGAGCAGTTCTTC
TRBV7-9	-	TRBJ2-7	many	CASSLASGFGEQYF	TGTGCCAGCAGCTTAGCGTCCGGGTTTGGGGAGCAGTACTTC
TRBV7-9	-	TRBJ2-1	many	CASSLVPTMFSYNEQFF	TGTGCCAGCAGCTTAGTCCCCACTATGTTCTCCTACAATGAGCAGTTCTTC
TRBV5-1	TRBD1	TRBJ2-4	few	CASSSPGTDLAKNIQYF	TGCGCCAGCAGCTCGCCCGGGACAGACCTAGCCAAAAACATTCAGTACTTC
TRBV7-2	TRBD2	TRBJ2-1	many	CASSPPAGGPNEQFF	TGTGCCAGCAGTCCACCCGCGGGGGGCCCCAATGAGCAGTTCTTC
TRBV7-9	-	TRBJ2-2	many	CASSLAEVNTGELFF	TGTGCCAGCAGCTTAGCGGAAGTTAACACCGGGGAGCTGTTTTTT
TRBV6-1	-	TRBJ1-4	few	CASSGPGPLMEKLFF	TGTGCCAGCAGTGGTCCCGGGCCTTTGATGGAAAAACTGTTTTTT
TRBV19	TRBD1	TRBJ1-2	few	CASHALGQTRLDYGYTF	TGTGCCAGCCATGCCCTGGGACAGACTCGACTGGACTATGGCTACACCTTC
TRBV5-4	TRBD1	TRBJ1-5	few	CASSLGTGGNSNQPQHF	TGTGCCAGCAGCCTCGGGACAGGGGGCAATAGCAATCAGCCCCAGCATTTT
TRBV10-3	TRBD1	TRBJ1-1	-	CAIRNGTGSAEAFF	TGTGCCATCAGGAACGGGACAGGGTCGGCTGAAGCTTTCTTT
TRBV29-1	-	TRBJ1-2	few	CSVEVPRLGSNYGYTF	TGCAGCGTTGAAGTGCCCAGGCTCGGGTCCAACTATGGCTACACCTTC
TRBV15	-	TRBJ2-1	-	CATSLTGGPHYNEQFF	TGTGCCACCAGCCTTACGGGGGGCCCTCACTACAATGAGCAGTTCTTC
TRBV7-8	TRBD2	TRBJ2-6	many	CASSPSGLDFSGANVLTF	TGTGCCAGCAGCCCGTCGGGACTAGATTTTTCTGGGGCCAACGTCCTGACTTTC
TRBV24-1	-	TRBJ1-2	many	CATSDSRRRGYGYTF	TGTGCCACCAGTGATTCGAGACGTAGAGGCTATGGCTACACCTTC
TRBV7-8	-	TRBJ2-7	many	CASSLADSGAYEQYF	TGTGCCAGCAGCTTAGCGGATAGCGGAGCCTACGAGCAGTACTTC
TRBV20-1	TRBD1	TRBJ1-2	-	CSARDRDRDLYGYTF	TGCAGTGCTAGAGATAGGGACAGGGACCTTTATGGCTACACCTTC
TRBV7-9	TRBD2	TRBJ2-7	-	CASDLAGGVMTYEQYF	TGTGCCAGCGACCTAGCGGGGGGCGTTATGACCTACGAGCAGTACTTC
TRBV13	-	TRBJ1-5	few	CASSLREGSSNQPQHF	TGTGCCAGCAGCTTACGGGAGGGGAGTAGCAATCAGCCCCAGCATTTT
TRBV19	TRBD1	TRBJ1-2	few	CASSIDRGYYGYTF	TGTGCCAGTAGTATCGACAGGGGTTACTATGGCTACACCTTC